This record concerns one T cell receptor beta chain sequence. Its antigen is not identified. Stated time point: pretreatment peripheral blood. These data come from a study of PD-L1 blockade in urothelial cancer. In each PCR, synthetic TCR analog templates were spiked in. Measured with immunoSEQ multiplex PCR; TCRdb has only the in-frame clones, and not every one. Found here are 98,000 or so clones, 90% of them singletons; the top ten hold 1.6%. Findings and limits, study-wide: Sub-median blood TCR clonality before treatment predicted longer survival. In blood at 3 weeks, tumor-associated clones expanded more among patients with durable benefit.

This CDR3 is 19 amino acids long. Deletions cut 4 bases from V and 1 base from J, with 26 bases between. Germline values: CDR1 SGHNT, CDR2 YYREEE (reference sequence). The sequence came from a man aged 55 to 70 with urothelial cancer. The specimen was PBMCs, collected around atezolizumab (anti-PD-L1) treatment. The gene calls are TRBV5-4 and TRBJ1-1, with a tentative D call TRBD1 (6 bases). CDR3 amino acids: CASSRRRTVKDQQNTEAFF. CDR3 coding DNA: TGTGCCAGCAGCAGACGACGGACAGTTAAGGATCAACAGAACACTGAAGCTTTCTTT.